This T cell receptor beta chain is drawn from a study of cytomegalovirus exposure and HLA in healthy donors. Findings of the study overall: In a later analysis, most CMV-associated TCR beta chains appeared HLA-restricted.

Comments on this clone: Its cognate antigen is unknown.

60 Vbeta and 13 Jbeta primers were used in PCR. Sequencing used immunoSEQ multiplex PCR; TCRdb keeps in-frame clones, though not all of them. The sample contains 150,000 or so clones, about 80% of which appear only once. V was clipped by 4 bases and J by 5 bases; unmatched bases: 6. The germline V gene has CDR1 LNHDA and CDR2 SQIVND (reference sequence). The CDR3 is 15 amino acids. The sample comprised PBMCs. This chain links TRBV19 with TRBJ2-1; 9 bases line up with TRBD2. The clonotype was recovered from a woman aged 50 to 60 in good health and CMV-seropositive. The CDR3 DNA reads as TGTGCCAGTAGTACTTATAGCGGGGGACACAATGAGCAGTTCTTC. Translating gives CASSTYSGGHNEQFF.